The entry below describes one T cell receptor beta chain. In germline, CDR1 is MNHEY, CDR2 SMNVEV (reference sequence). V was clipped by 3 bases and J by 12 bases, with 9 bases between them. This CDR3 is built from 11 residues. This sample is drawn from a study of blood T cell repertoires in COVID-19. Using immunoSEQ multiplex PCR, the repertoire was profiled, and TCRdb retains in-frame clones only, with some absent. The data hold 70,000 to 75,000 clones, with 81% observed a single time. The sequencing sample was made of peripheral blood. The genes are TRBV27 and TRBJ2-4, with a weak D call TRBD1 (5 bases). This sequence originates from a woman aged 65 to 85 with acute or convalescent COVID-19. The CDR3, as DNA: TGTGCCAGCAGTTTGGGGCAGAATCAGTACTTC. Protein: CASSLGQNQYF.